This paragraph reports one TCR beta chain. Its antigen is undetermined. As for time point: week 47, end of study. Every vaccination contained 300 ug of the mutant IDH1 20-mer peptide and was paired with topical imiquimod. CDR1 is SGHRS and CDR2 is YFSETQ in the germline V gene. The trim removed 6 bases at V and 1 base at J, leaving 5 bases unmatched. The CDR3 covers 15 residues. Sequenced by immunoSEQ multiplex PCR; TCRdb stores in-frame clones only, minus some. Of fewer than 70,000 clones in the sample, roughly four fifths were seen once. The data originate from a study of a mutant IDH1 vaccine in newly diagnosed glioma. Study context: Patients received vaccination from 4-6 weeks after radiotherapy alone, or with temozolomide cycles. Study-wide findings and caveats: In about 93% of patients, immune responses induced by the vaccine occurred.

The chain joins TRBV5-1 to TRBJ2-3; TRBD1 agrees at 10 bases. The sample here was PBMCs, taken from a glioma patient whose treatment included an IDH1 peptide vaccine. The TCR originated in a man aged 25 to 40 with glioma. The CDR3 sequence: CASKSTGGGTDTQYF. The CDR3 bases are TGCGCCAGCAAATCGACAGGGGGCGGCACAGATACGCAGTATTTT.